Below, one TCR beta chain is given with its context. The clone's antigen remains unknown. Qualities for individual bases were not recorded, and no much larger clone is one base off. TCR CDR3 regions were amplified from genomic DNA by multiplex PCR using the deep immunoSEQ assay. Extracted genomic DNA from each cell subset was spread evenly across all wells of several immunoSEQ 96-well plates, with each plate serving as a replicate. For sorted subsets, each replicate PCR was loaded with 200 ng genomic DNA, equivalent to 30,000 or so T cell genomes. Purified libraries were measured with a Qubit 3.0 fluorometer, size-checked on a Bioanalyzer 2100, and measured again with the KAPA Library Quantification kit. A separate single-read 150-cycle Illumina NextSeq 550 flow cell was used to sequence each immunoSEQ 96-well plate. On the study's bioinformatics: Because the immunoSEQ output held only junctional sequences and lacked quality scores, the filtering could not match the filtering applied to full-length reads. To assign V/J genes and CDR3, sequences were annotated using PyIR, a Python wrapper for IgBLAST v1.9, with IMGT germline references. Any read was removed if the V/J assignment was weak (E-value above 1e-6), the CDR3 was missing, or the read contained stop codons, out-of-frame junctions, or ambiguous translated residues. V3J clonotypes were defined by identical inferred V gene, J gene, and CDR3 amino acid sequence. Percentage overlap between repertoires was computed as shared unique clonotypes divided by the size of the smaller repertoire. Richness of each repertoire was evaluated using RTK rarefaction, the Chao1 estimator, and Recon v2.1 estimates of unobserved clonotypes. Generation probabilities were computed with OLGA for all TCRbeta clonotypes obtained by the gDNA method from a few donors. TCRdb re-hosts the immuneACCESS table, in-frame sequences only. Its copies lack some clones; in the studies checked, an unresolved V gene accounts for under half of them, and the cause for the rest is not known. The D gene and trimming were derived from the DNA, and the V and J assignments and clone size from that table. The sample has hundreds of thousands of clones on record, about 96% of them singletons. Less than 0.3% of the sample is in the top ten clones.

CD8 naive samples were obtained by positive selection for CCR7 among CD45RO-negative cells, yielding a CD45RA+CCR7+ population from which TemRA cells were excluded. Donors were healthy HIV-negative adults with no recently reported acute infections or vaccinations. All donors were Caucasian adults living in Nashville, Tennessee, USA. After blood collection by leukapheresis, PBMCs were isolated using Ficoll-Histopaque density gradient centrifugation and then cryopreserved in the vapor phase of liquid nitrogen. Analytical flow cytometry was used to check the purity and quantity of each magnetically sorted T cell population. Each sorted fraction had its genomic DNA isolated and then quantified by UV absorbance on a Nanodrop 2000c. The sample originates from a study of shared clonotypes between healthy human individuals (TCRdb year 2020). Looking at the study overall: Two women and three men aged 18 to 49 years were included in the cohort. Per donor, three plates each were used for CD4 naive and CD4 memory, two for CD8 naive, and one for CD8 memory. To estimate repertoire size and how much clonotypes are shared between individuals, the study performed deep sequencing of blood TCR repertoires from 4 to 6 healthy adults. To increase sequencing depth and limit assay-specific biases, TCR repertoire library preparation and sequencing were carried out by different laboratories using diverse techniques. Leukapheresis yielded between about 0.9 and 8.9 billion PBMCs per donor. Results and caveats for the whole study, not just this receptor: Because the study included only a small number of donors, the genetic and exposure-history diversity represented was limited. Across a few donors, roughly 5.1% of naive CD4, approximately 4% of naive CD8, around 2.5% of memory CD4, and about 0.4% of memory CD8 clonotypes were shared. Pairwise subsampling indicated that sequencing depth was expected to affect the degree of clonotype sharing among donors. Larger estimated clonotype richness was generally found for naive subsets than for memory subsets. Only blood was sampled, and tissue TCR repertoires likely differ from those in blood. Compared with non-shared clonotypes, clonotypes shared by all four sorted-subset donors had higher generation probabilities. Incomplete sequencing was indicated by rarefaction of sorted-subset datasets, despite the large sequencing depth.

Trimming at the junction amounts to 1 base on V and 3 bases on J, and the germline ends lie 10 bases apart. The CDR3 contains 15 residues, cysteine and phenylalanine counted. Of all the DNA, just the CDR3 is kept, 45 bases in frame from base 1. CDR1 and CDR2 are drawn from the germline V gene: SGHTA, FQGNSA. The sequence joins TRBV7-2 to TRBJ2-1, with no confident D gene call. The origin of this receptor is a man in his thirties or forties in good health. The sequenced sample was naive CD8+ T cells sorted from blood. What this sample's cell subset or site label stands for: CD45RA+CCR7+. The nucleotides are TGTGCCAGCAGCTTAGGAACGGGTCACTACAATGAGCAGTTCTTC. This translates into CASSLGTGHYNEQFF.